Shown below are 31 T cell receptor beta chains from a single sample sequenced in a study of cytomegalovirus exposure and HLA in healthy donors. PCR used 60 Vbeta primers and 13 Jbeta primers. The assay was immunoSEQ multiplex PCR, and TCRdb's table has in-frame clones only and misses some. Of 150,000 to 200,000 clones listed, roughly 73% were seen once; the top ten hold 1.8%. Input material: PBMCs. Source of these receptors: a woman aged 30 to 39 in good health and CMV-seronegative.

The rearrangement uses TRBV4-2 and TRBJ2-1, with TRBD1 matching over 8 bases. Looked up from germline, CDR1 is LGHNA and CDR2 is YNFKEQ. The V segment lost 3 bases and the J segment 8 bases; nucleotides outside the gene matches: 9. This CDR3 spans 15 amino acids. The CDR3 sequence: CASSQDGTGVDEQFF. The CDR3 DNA sequence: TGTGCCAGCAGCCAGGACGGGACAGGTGTGGATGAGCAGTTCTTC.

V usage is TRBV27 and J usage is TRBJ2-1, with D possibly being TRBD1 (5 bases). Germline V gene data show CDR1 as MNHEY and CDR2 as SMNVEV (reference sequence). V shed 10 bases and J shed 5 bases, with 21 bases lying between them. There are 15 residues in the CDR3. The CDR3 nucleotides read TGTGCCACCCGCCGGCCGACGTTGACAGACAATGAGCAGTTCTTC. Residues: CATRRPTLTDNEQFF.

The chain joins TRBV25-1 to TRBJ2-4, with 8 bases identical to TRBD1. The germline gives CDR1 MGHDK, CDR2 SYGVNS. Trimming at V came to 0 bases and at J to 6 bases, leaving 10 bases not matched to a gene. This CDR3 is built from 17 residues. This CDR3 reads CASSEYKGQGVGNIQYF. The CDR3 bases are TGTGCCAGCAGTGAATATAAAGGACAGGGTGTCGGAAACATTCAGTACTTC.

The chain carries TRBV6-5 and TRBJ2-7, with unresolved D. This CDR3 spans 14 amino acids. V was shortened by 2 bases and J by 6 bases, with 14 bases between the two germline ends. Germline CDR1 MNHEY, CDR2 SVGAGI. In nucleotides, the CDR3 is TGTGCCAGCAGTTACGGTTTTAAGCTCTCCGAGCAGTACTTC. This translates into CASSYGFKLSEQYF.

The chain is built from TRBV6-6 and TRBJ2-7; TRBD1 agrees at 8 bases. The CDR3 runs 14 residues. V was pared by 7 bases and J by 5 bases, with 10 bases of the junction left unmatched. Germline CDR1 is MNHNY and CDR2 is SVGAGI (reference sequence). The CDR3 DNA follows: TGTGCCAGCATGGCAGGGGGCGGGTGGAACGAGCAGTACTTC. This sequence encodes CASMAGGGWNEQYF.

The rearrangement joins TRBV5-1 to TRBJ2-3; TRBD2 matches at 10 bases. The germline CDR1 and CDR2 sequences are SGHRS and YFSETQ. This CDR3 spans 16 amino acids. V lost 5 bases and J lost 1; bases outside the gene matches: 7. The CDR3 nucleotides are TGCGCCAGCAGTCCAGTCCTAGCGGGGGGCACAGATACGCAGTATTTT. It encodes CASSPVLAGGTDTQYF.

V and J are TRBV7-3 and TRBJ2-3; 10 bases match TRBD2. Germline trimming cut 5 bases from V and 2 bases from J; bases unmatched to any gene: 10. Germline V CDR1 and CDR2: SGHTA, FQGTGA. This CDR3 has 17 residues. Here the CDR3 reads CASSPRASGGYTDTQYF. CDR3 in DNA: TGTGCCAGCAGCCCCCGGGCTAGCGGGGGATACACAGATACGCAGTATTTT.

Written as DNA, the CDR3 is TGTGCCAGTAGTATCGGCGCGGGGACTGAAGCTTTCTTT. Its protein product is CASSIGAGTEAFF. The chain employs TRBV19 and TRBJ1-1; D not certain. The germline gives CDR1 LNHDA, CDR2 SQIVND (reference sequence). The CDR3 sequence is 13 residues long. Trimming took off 3 bases at V and 5 bases at J, with 10 bases between the two ends.

The table lists this clone with a few counts. The gene calls are TRBV5-4 and TRBJ2-7; unclear D gene. The CDR3 has 14 residues. Trimming left V 5 bases short and J 3 bases short, with 15 bases between. Germline values: CDR1 SGHNT, CDR2 YYREEE (reference sequence). CDR3 loop: CASRPDFSDYEQYF. The DNA of the CDR3 is TGTGCCAGCAGGCCCGATTTTAGTGACTACGAGCAGTACTTC.

This chain uses TRBV19 with TRBJ2-5; 7 bases match TRBD2. The CDR3 is 11 residues long. Germline CDR1 and CDR2: LNHDA and SQIVND (reference sequence). The junction had 10 bases not matched to a gene; V was cut back by 8 bases and J by 13 bases. In DNA form, the CDR3 reads TGTGCCAGTGGGGGGGTAGGGATTCTGTACTTC. This encodes CASGGVGILYF.

Only one count was recorded for this clone. The chain recombines TRBV19 with TRBJ1-1; 8 nucleotides agree with TRBD1. J gave up 12 bases and V 3 bases, and 6 bases lay outside the gene matches. The CDR3 contains 12 residues. Looked up from germline, CDR1 is LNHDA and CDR2 is SQIVND (reference sequence). DNA for the CDR3: TGTGCCAGTAGTATTGGGCAGGGGGCTTCTTTCTTT. Amino acid sequence: CASSIGQGASFF.

The J gene is TRBJ1-1, the V gene TRBV30, with unresolved D. The CDR3 contains 15 residues. Germline CDR1 GTSNPN, CDR2 SVGIG (reference sequence). The V and J ends lost 0 bases and 1 base respectively, with 12 bases between them. CDR3 sequence: CAWSVRGIRNTEAFF. CDR3 DNA sequence: TGTGCCTGGAGTGTACGTGGCATACGGAACACTGAAGCTTTCTTT.

This clone was seen only a few times. The chain combines TRBV18 with TRBJ2-7; D is unclear. The ends were cut back, 2 bases at V and 3 bases at J, with 11 bases in the middle. Germline V gives CDR1 KGHSH, CDR2 LQKENI. CDR3 length equals 14 residues. The chain's CDR3 is CASSPGISGYEQYF. In DNA form, the CDR3 reads TGTGCCAGCTCACCAGGTATCTCAGGCTACGAGCAGTACTTC.

This clone was found a few times. This chain connects TRBV30 to TRBJ1-1; D remains ambiguous. The V and J ends lost 3 bases and 0 bases respectively, with 11 bases between them. This CDR3 contains 14 residues. The germline CDR1 and CDR2 sequences are GTSNPN and SVGIG (reference sequence). The CDR3 DNA reads TGTGCCTGGAGGGAACAGAGCATGAACACTGAAGCTTTCTTT. It is translated as CAWREQSMNTEAFF.

This clone was observed a single time. The genes are TRBV27 and TRBJ1-2, with D perhaps matching TRBD1 (5 bases). CDR1 MNHEY and CDR2 SMNVEV come from the germline V gene (reference sequence). CDR3 length: 13 residues. V gave up 6 bases and J gave up 4 bases, with 12 bases separating them. CDR3 sequence reads: CASSPDSPYGYTF. The DNA of the CDR3 is TGTGCCAGCAGCCCAGACAGTCCCTATGGCTACACCTTC.

This clone was found a few times. This chain links TRBV10-3 with TRBJ1-5; D unresolved. CDR3 size: 16 residues. V was shortened by 0 bases and J by 6 bases, with 15 bases between the two germline ends. The germline V gene encodes CDR1 ENHRY and CDR2 SYGVKD. For the CDR3, the DNA is TGTGCCATCAGTGAGTCGTCCGGGTATATCGGTCAGCCCCAGCATTTT. It encodes CAISESSGYIGQPQHF.

This chain connects TRBV5-1 to TRBJ2-1; TRBD1 matches 7 bases. The CDR3 extends over 14 amino acids. Germline lookup yields CDR1 SGHRS and CDR2 YFSETQ. Trimming cost V 4 bases and J 4 bases; bases outside gene matches: 5. The CDR3 coding sequence is TGCGCCAGCAGCCCGGGACAGAGTTACAATGAGCAGTTCTTC. Translating it yields CASSPGQSYNEQFF.

V and J are TRBV10-3 and TRBJ2-2; 16 nucleotides align to TRBD2. V gave up 6 bases and J gave up 7 bases; unmatched junction bases: 8. Germline V gene data show CDR1 as ENHRY and CDR2 as SYGVKD. CDR3 length equals 17 residues. The CDR3 spells CAISPGLAGGLGGELFF. The CDR3 DNA reads TGTGCCATCAGCCCGGGACTAGCGGGGGGGCTGGGCGGGGAGCTGTTTTTT.

The chain employs TRBV7-9 and TRBJ1-1; TRBD1 matches 7 bases. Trimming removed 5 bases from V and 8 bases from J; junction bases left unmatched: 8. CDR1 SEHNR and CDR2 FQNEAQ come from the germline V gene (reference sequence). This CDR3 spans 13 amino acids. CDR3 nucleotide sequence: TGTGCCAGCAGCCCGGGTGGGGACAGAGAAGCTTTCTTT. Amino acids: CASSPGGDREAFF.

The chain has TRBV29-1 and TRBJ1-1; 7 bases are a match to TRBD1. The CDR3 is 14 amino acids. V shed 6 bases and J 1 base; nucleotides not matched to a gene: 8. Per the germline V gene, CDR1 is SQVTM and CDR2 is ANQGSEA. In nucleotides, the CDR3 is TGCAGCGTGGCTGCCGGGACAGCGAACACTGAAGCTTTCTTT. Translated, it gives CSVAAGTANTEAFF.

The rearrangement uses TRBV29-1 and TRBJ1-2; possibly TRBD1 for D (5 bases). V gave up 1 base and J gave up 4 bases, with 7 bases separating them. Germline V CDR1 and CDR2: SQVTM, ANQGSEA. CDR3 length equals 12 residues. The CDR3 DNA reads as TGCAGCGTTGAAGGGGGCGGCTATGGCTACACCTTC. It codes for CSVEGGGYGYTF.

The genes are TRBV5-6 and TRBJ1-1; D remains unclear. CDR1 is SGHDT, CDR2 YYEEEE, per germline. The CDR3 totals 16 residues. Trimming left V 4 bases short and J 0 bases short, with 16 bases between. DNA for the CDR3: TGTGCCAGCAGCCATCAACCTCGGGTTCTGAACACTGAAGCTTTCTTT. It encodes CASSHQPRVLNTEAFF.

The rearrangement uses TRBV14 and TRBJ1-2; D gene unclear. The CDR3 is made up of 16 amino acids. CDR1 and CDR2 from the germline V gene are SGHDN and FVKESK. Trimming shortened V by 0 bases and J by 7 bases, and 18 bases separated the two germline ends. The CDR3 sequence: CASSQEYRGLNGGYTF. Here the CDR3 DNA reads TGTGCCAGCAGCCAAGAGTATAGAGGCTTGAACGGTGGCTACACCTTC.

V and J are TRBV7-3 and TRBJ2-1; TRBD2 is a possible D gene (5 bases). This CDR3 contains 16 residues. The V end lost 1 base, the J end lost 0 bases, and 10 bases lay between the germline ends. Germline-derived CDR1 and CDR2 are SGHTA and FQGTGA. The CDR3 here is CASSLIRRSSYNEQFF. In DNA form, the CDR3 reads TGTGCCAGCAGCTTAATAAGGAGGAGCTCCTACAATGAGCAGTTCTTC.

This clone was counted between two and nine times. J is TRBJ2-1 and V is TRBV6-5; 8 nucleotides line up with TRBD2. CDR3 length equals 15 residues. Unmatched junction bases numbered 12, after V lost 6 bases and J lost 8 bases. The germline V gene encodes CDR1 MNHEY and CDR2 SVGAGI. The CDR3 here is CASRPRTSLWDEQFF. The CDR3 DNA follows: TGTGCCAGCAGGCCAAGGACTAGCCTTTGGGATGAGCAGTTCTTC.

In this sample, this clone turned up many times. The gene calls are TRBV6-4 and TRBJ2-3, with 13 positions matching TRBD2. V shed 2 bases, J shed 2 bases, and the junction held 1 base outside the gene matches. This CDR3 contains 16 residues. Germline V gives CDR1 MRHNA, CDR2 SNTAGT. The CDR3: CASSDGLAGDTDTQYF. The CDR3 bases are TGTGCCAGCAGTGACGGACTAGCGGGGGACACAGATACGCAGTATTTT.

J is TRBJ1-5 and V is TRBV19; D is unresolved. Germline CDR1 is LNHDA and CDR2 is SQIVND (reference sequence). Deletions cut 5 bases from V and 0 bases from J, with 8 bases between. The CDR3 is made up of 14 amino acids. The chain's CDR3 is CASSYRGSNQPQHF. CDR3 DNA sequence: TGTGCCAGTAGTTATCGGGGTAGCAATCAGCCCCAGCATTTT.

The rearrangement joins TRBV7-8 to TRBJ1-4, with 8 bases matching TRBD1. With V trimmed by 4 bases and J by 2 bases, 15 bases remained unmatched. Looked up from germline, CDR1 is SGHVS and CDR2 is FQNEAQ. The CDR3 consists of 19 residues. In nucleotides, the CDR3 is TGTGCCAGCAGCTCCCTTGATATCGGGACAGGACTGACTAATGAAAAACTGTTTTTT. Residues: CASSSLDIGTGLTNEKLFF.

The J gene is TRBJ1-3, the V gene TRBV2; D remains ambiguous. The CDR3 covers 15 residues. Trimming removed 1 base at V and 0 bases at J, with 7 bases between. Germline V gene lookup returns CDR1 SNHLY and CDR2 FYNNEI. CDR3: CASSEDGLSGNTIYF. CDR3 DNA sequence: TGTGCCAGCAGTGAAGACGGTCTCTCTGGAAACACCATATATTTT.

This clone was observed once. This rearrangement joins TRBV7-2 to TRBJ1-2; D possibly corresponds to TRBD1 (6 bases). The CDR3 spans 15 residues. Germline CDR1 and CDR2: SGHTA and FQGNSA. The V gene lost 7 bases and the J gene lost 5 bases, with 20 bases spanning the gap. The CDR3 coding sequence is TGTGCCAGCACGACAGGACGCAAATTACCTTATGGCTACACCTTC. Protein sequence: CASTTGRKLPYGYTF.

The V and J genes are TRBV4-1 and TRBJ2-1; 10 bases match TRBD2. CDR1 is MGHRA and CDR2 is YSYEKL in the germline V gene. J lost 2 bases, V lost 4 bases, and 8 bases had no gene match. The CDR3 is 17 residues long. CDR3 bases: TGCGCCAGCAGCCTGAGCGGGGGGGGCCCTGCCTACAATGAGCAGTTCTTC. Translation gives CASSLSGGGPAYNEQFF.